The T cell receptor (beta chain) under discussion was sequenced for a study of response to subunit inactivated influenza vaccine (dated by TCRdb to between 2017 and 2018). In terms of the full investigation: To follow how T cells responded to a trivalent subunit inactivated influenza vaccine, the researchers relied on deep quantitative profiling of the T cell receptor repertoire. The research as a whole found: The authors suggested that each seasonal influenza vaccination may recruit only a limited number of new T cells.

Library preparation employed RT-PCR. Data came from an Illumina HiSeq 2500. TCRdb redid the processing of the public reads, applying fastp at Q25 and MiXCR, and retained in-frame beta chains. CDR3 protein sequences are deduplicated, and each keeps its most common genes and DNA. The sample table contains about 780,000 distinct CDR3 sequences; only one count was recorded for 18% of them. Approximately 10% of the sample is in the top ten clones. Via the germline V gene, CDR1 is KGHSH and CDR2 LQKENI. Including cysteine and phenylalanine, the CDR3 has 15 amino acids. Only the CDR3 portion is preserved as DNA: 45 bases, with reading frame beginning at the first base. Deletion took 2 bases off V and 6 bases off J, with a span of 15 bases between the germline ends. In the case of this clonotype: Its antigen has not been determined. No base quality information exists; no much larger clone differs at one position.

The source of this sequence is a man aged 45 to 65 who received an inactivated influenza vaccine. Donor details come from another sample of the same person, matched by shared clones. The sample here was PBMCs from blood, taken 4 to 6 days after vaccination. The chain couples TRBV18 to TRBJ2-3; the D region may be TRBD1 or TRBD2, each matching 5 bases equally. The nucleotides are TGTGCCAGCTCACCAGAGGGGCTACCCCCGGATACGCAGTATTTT. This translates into CASSPEGLPPDTQYF.